This TCR beta chain was sequenced in a study of molecular identifiers for immune sequencing clone quantification. This clonotype appeared once. Germline-derived CDR1 and CDR2 are SEHNR and FQNEAQ (reference sequence). This CDR3 contains 18 residues. The ends lost 4 bases at V and 4 bases at J; junction bases unmatched: 17. The naive CD8 libraries originated from between about 18,000 and 1,000,000 sorted cells and drew on 10%, 30% or 50% RNA. TCRdb re-called the PCR reads with MiXCR, one entry per CDR3 protein. The repertoire holds around 470,000 distinct CDR3 sequences, with over 20% as singletons. The source is a human donor in good health. Some libraries in this study had Jurkat cell RNA spiked in. The chain recombines TRBV7-9 with TRBJ2-3; 7 bases align to TRBD2. The sample taken for sequencing was naive CD8+ T cells from blood, with Jurkat cell RNA spiked in. Subset meaning: FACS-sorted CD8+CD4-CCR7+CD45RA+ naive T cells. The CDR3 loop reads CASSSPMGGFSFPDTQYF. In nucleotides, the CDR3 is TGTGCCAGCAGCTCACCAATGGGGGGGTTTAGTTTTCCAGATACGCAGTATTTT.